This T cell receptor (beta chain) was identified in a study of CD8 T cells in Susac syndrome (dated by TCRdb to the late 2010s). For context, the study as a whole: The study used repertoire sequencing to test whether antigen drove CD8+ T cell activation and differentiation in Susac syndrome. Paper-wide results and their limitations: The number of individuals in the TCR sequencing and HLA analysis was acknowledged as relatively small.

Peripheral blood CD8+ and CD4+ T cells from healthy donors, Susac syndrome patients and multiple sclerosis patients were profiled using high-throughput TCR beta sequencing. Multiple sclerosis controls were treatment-naive patients with stable or active relapsing-remitting disease fulfilling revised McDonald criteria. Bulk CD8+ and CD4+ T cells were purified by magnetic negative isolation, whereas CD8+ TEMRA cells were enriched by FACS. Blood was drawn into EDTA tubes, processed within 24 hours, and PBMCs were isolated by density gradient centrifugation. PBMCs intended for TCR sequencing were frozen in liquid nitrogen and were later thawed in a 37 degrees C water bath. The sorted or isolated CD4+, CD8+ and CD8+ TEMRA cells had a purity of 90% or higher. This clonotype was detected once. The target of this receptor is not known. No qualities accompany the bases; no much larger clone lies one base away. A single read is weak support.

The CDR3 numbers 15 residues from cysteine through phenylalanine. Only the CDR3 portion is preserved as DNA: 45 bases, with reading frame beginning at the first base. The germline V end is reduced by 5 bases and the J end by 6 bases; junction bases left unmatched: 11. The germline V gene supplies CDR1 SGHVS and CDR2 FQNEAQ. RNA was extracted using the RNeasy kit, and roughly 0.5 to 1 microgram was reverse transcribed with random hexamers. TCR beta CDR3 regions were amplified with the immunoSEQ multiplex PCR assay covering 54 Vbeta and 13 Jbeta segments. Bias from PCR amplification was corrected by using a synthetic template baseline for primer optimization and for computational correction. The study's processing was this. Reads were annotated to V, D and J genes according to IMGT and were analyzed with immunoSEQ Analyzer, with only productive sequences retained. To calculate clonality, Shannon entropy was normalized by log2 of the number of productive unique sequences and then subtracted from one. For each patient and control, public and private clones were evaluated among the 100 most prevalent clones. Clones were defined as Susac-specific if absent from the healthy and MS cohorts, from 900 to 1,300 published viral clones and from other ImmuneACCESS disease sequences. TCRdb passed the public sequencing reads through fastp at Q25 and MiXCR, retaining productive beta sequences. For every CDR3 protein sequence, its rows merge into one entry that carries the most common genes and DNA. The V and J calls reflect TCRdb's pipeline rather than the authors' work. The sample has 200,000 or so distinct CDR3 sequences on record, 90% to 95% of them singletons. In total, the top ten clones hold about 0.087% of the sample.

Sequenced sample: CD4+ T cells from PBMCs. This sequence uses TRBV7-8 and TRBJ2-3, with 7 bases aligning to TRBD2. The source of this sequence is a human donor with multiple sclerosis. The DNA sequence reads TGTGCCAGCAGCCCAGTGGGGGGGTTCGGGGATACGCAGTATTTT. Its protein is CASSPVGGFGDTQYF.